This T cell receptor beta chain emerged from a study of blood T cell repertoires in COVID-19. V lost 0 bases and J lost 1, with 5 bases in between. The CDR3 contains 14 residues. Germline-derived CDR1 and CDR2 are MGHDK and SYGVNS. This clone was seen once. The method was immunoSEQ multiplex PCR; TCRdb's version includes in-frame clones alone and lacks a portion of them. The sample has approximately 240,000 clones, about nine tenths seen once. The TCR was taken from a woman in her 30s with acute COVID-19. Sequenced material: PBMCs or T cells enriched from blood (not recorded which). The rearrangement links TRBV25-1 to TRBJ2-3; the D is unclear. The CDR3 nucleotides are TGTGCCAGCAGTGAATATATCGGCACAGATACGCAGTATTTT. Its protein product is CASSEYIGTDTQYF.